This T cell receptor (beta chain) emerged from a study of cytomegalovirus exposure and HLA in healthy donors. The study's findings and limits: It was reportedly the case that the classifier diagnosed cytomegalovirus status with high specificity and sensitivity. One later analysis, an examination of the roughly 130 validation repertoires, found that first-cohort TCR clusters tended to co-occur in them. Listed as cytomegalovirus-associated were 164 TCR beta chains.

TCRdb keeps only in-frame clones here, not all; method: immunoSEQ multiplex PCR. Of fewer than 85,000 clones in the sample, roughly 96% were seen once. As concerns this clone: Its antigen is undetermined.

The donors were in the approximately 120-subject validation cohort, distinct from the approximately 700-subject first cohort. Germline V gene sequence: CDR1 KGHSH, CDR2 LQKENI. V gave up 4 bases and J gave up 5 bases; unmatched junction bases: 8. The length of the CDR3 is 15 residues. This sequence originates from a woman under 30 in good health and CMV-seronegative. Material for sequencing was PBMCs. The J gene is TRBJ2-7, the V gene TRBV18, with 10 bases aligning to TRBD1. The CDR3 region has the DNA TGTGCCAGCTCACTCAGGGACAGGGGTGAAAACGAGCAGTACTTC. Its protein product is CASSLRDRGENEQYF.